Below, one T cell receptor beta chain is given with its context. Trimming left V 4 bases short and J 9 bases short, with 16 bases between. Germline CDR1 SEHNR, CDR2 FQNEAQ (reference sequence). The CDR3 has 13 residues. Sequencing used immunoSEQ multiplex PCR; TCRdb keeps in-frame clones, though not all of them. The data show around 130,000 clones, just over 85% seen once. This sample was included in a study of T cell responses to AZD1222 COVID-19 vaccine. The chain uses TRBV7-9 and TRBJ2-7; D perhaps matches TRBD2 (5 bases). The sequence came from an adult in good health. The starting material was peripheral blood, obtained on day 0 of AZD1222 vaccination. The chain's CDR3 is CASSSTWTGRQYF. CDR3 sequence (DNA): TGTGCCAGCAGCTCTACCTGGACTGGACGGCAGTACTTC.